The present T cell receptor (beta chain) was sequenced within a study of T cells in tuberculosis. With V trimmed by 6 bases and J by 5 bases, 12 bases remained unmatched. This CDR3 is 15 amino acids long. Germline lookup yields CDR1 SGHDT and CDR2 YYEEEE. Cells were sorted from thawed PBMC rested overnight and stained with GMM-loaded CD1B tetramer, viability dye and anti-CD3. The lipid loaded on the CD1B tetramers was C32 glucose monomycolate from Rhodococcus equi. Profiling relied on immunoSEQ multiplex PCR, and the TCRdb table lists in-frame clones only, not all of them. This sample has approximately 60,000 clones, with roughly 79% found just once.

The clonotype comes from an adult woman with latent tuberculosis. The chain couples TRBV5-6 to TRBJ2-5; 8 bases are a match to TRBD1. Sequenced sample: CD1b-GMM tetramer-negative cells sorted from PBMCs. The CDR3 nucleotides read TGTGCCAGCACCAAGAGGAGTACAGGGGGGGAGACCCAGTACTTC. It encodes CASTKRSTGGETQYF.